Shown below are 18 T cell receptor beta chains from a single sample sequenced in a study of human T cells and chemical hapten exposure. Time point defined: patch test 1, 2 weeks after DPC sensitization. Treatment defined: therapeutic diphenylcyclopropenone sensitization with weekly scalp DPC. TCRdb processed the RACE reads anew with MiXCR; each CDR3 protein has one entry. The sample records some 200,000 distinct CDR3 sequences, about 20% being singletons. Here the sequenced sample was whole blood, taken in connection with sensitization to the hapten diphenylcyclopropenone (DPC). The receptors shown here come from a woman aged 50 to 60 with alopecia areata. Some clones in this sample may be carry-over from other donors' samples.

The rearrangement uses TRBV20-1 and TRBJ2-1; a possible D gene is TRBD2 (6 bases). Trimming stripped 3 bases from V and 0 bases from J, with 12 bases between. Looked up from germline, CDR1 is DFQATT and CDR2 is SNEGSKA (reference sequence). This CDR3 has 15 residues. CDR3 protein: CSASPTSLSYNEQFF. CDR3 nucleotides: TGCAGTGCTAGTCCCACTAGCCTCTCCTACAATGAGCAGTTCTTC.

The rearrangement links TRBV3-1 to TRBJ2-2; D is unresolved. The CDR3 is 16 residues long. Germline lookup yields CDR1 LGHDT and CDR2 YNNKEL (reference sequence). Trimming took 1 base from V and 2 from J, leaving 11 bases between them. CDR3 nucleotides: TGTGCCAGCAGCCAAGCGGCAGGAATAAACACCGGGGAGCTGTTTTTT. Translation gives CASSQAAGINTGELFF.

This clonotype turned up a few times. This chain joins TRBV2 and TRBJ1-2; no firm D call. The CDR3 is made up of 10 amino acids. V lost 2 bases to trimming and J lost 6 bases, with 1 base between them. CDR1 SNHLY and CDR2 FYNNEI come from the germline V gene. The CDR3 spells CASSENGYTF. The CDR3, as DNA: TGTGCCAGCAGTGAAAATGGCTACACCTTC.

This clonotype was seen more than once but under ten times. The rearrangement joins TRBV7-9 to TRBJ1-4; 8 nucleotides line up with TRBD1. The CDR3 is made up of 17 amino acids. Germline CDR1 and CDR2: SEHNR and FQNEAQ (reference sequence). The V segment lost 4 bases and the J segment 8 bases; nucleotides outside the gene matches: 15. The CDR3 region has the DNA TGTGCCAGCAGCTCGCGCCAGACAGGGGCCTTCGGGGAAAAACTGTTTTTT. Translation gives CASSSRQTGAFGEKLFF. The full variable domain, its missing parts supplied by reference TRBV7-9 and TRBJ1-4, is DTGVSQNPRHKITKRGQNVTFRCDPISEHNRLYWYRQTLGQGPEFLTYFQNEAQLEKSRLLSDRFSAERPKGSFSTLEIQRTEQGDSAMYLCASSSRQTGAFGEKLFFGSGTQLSVL.

J is TRBJ2-7 and V is TRBV20-1; maybe TRBD1 (6 bases). The CDR3 covers 14 residues. Trimming left V 6 bases short and J 0 bases short, with 15 bases between. Germline values: CDR1 DFQATT, CDR2 SNEGSKA (reference sequence). This chain's CDR3 is CSAGKPTGSYEQYF. The CDR3 nucleotides read TGCAGTGCGGGGAAGCCGACAGGCTCCTACGAGCAGTACTTC.

This clonotype has just a few counts. The V call is TRBV2, the J call TRBJ1-6; tentatively, D is TRBD1 (5 bases). The germline V gene has CDR1 SNHLY and CDR2 FYNNEI. CDR3 size: 12 residues. Trimming removed 3 bases at V and 12 bases at J, with 9 bases between. The CDR3 protein is CASSDQGEPLHF. CDR3 bases: TGTGCCAGCAGTGACCAGGGAGAACCCCTCCACTTT. Complete variable domain (other parts from reference TRBV2 and TRBJ1-6): EPEVTQTPSHQVTQMGQEVILRCVPISNHLYFYWYRQILGQKVEFLVSFYNNEISEKSEIFDDQFSVERPDGSNFTLKIRSTKLEDSAMYFCASSDQGEPLHFGNGTRLTVT.

This clonotype was seen only a few times. The gene calls are TRBV25-1 and TRBJ1-6; unclear D gene. CDR3 length: 16 amino acids. V dropped 0 bases and J dropped 7 bases, with 13 bases sitting between them. Germline V gene lookup returns CDR1 MGHDK and CDR2 SYGVNS. CDR3 DNA sequence: TGTGCCAGCAGTGAATATAAGGCGGGGATCAATTCACCCCTCCACTTT. The encoded protein is CASSEYKAGINSPLHF.

This clonotype was detected a few times. The V and J genes are TRBV7-9 and TRBJ2-1, with 8 bases matching TRBD1. This CDR3 spans 15 amino acids. V trimming: 5 bases; J trimming: 7 bases; junction bases outside the gene matches: 10. CDR1 is SEHNR, CDR2 FQNEAQ, per germline (reference sequence). The CDR3, as DNA: TGTGCCAGCAGCGCTAGGACAGGGATTGGAAATGAGCAGTTCTTC. Protein sequence: CASSARTGIGNEQFF.

V usage is TRBV5-8 and J usage is TRBJ2-1; 8 nucleotides align to TRBD1. Germline-derived CDR1 and CDR2 are SGHTS and YDEGEE. The CDR3 is made up of 13 amino acids. The V gene end was trimmed by 3 bases and the J gene end by 7 bases; junction bases not matched to a gene: 3. CDR3 loop: CASSYWTGNEQFF. The CDR3 coding sequence is TGTGCCAGCAGCTATTGGACAGGGAATGAGCAGTTCTTC.

This clonotype was detected many times. This sequence joins TRBV29-1 and TRBJ2-5; 7 bases line up with TRBD2. This CDR3 comprises 12 residues. Germline CDR1 is SQVTM and CDR2 is ANQGSEA. The V and J ends lost 2 bases and 4 bases, in that order; junction bases with no gene match: 1. As DNA, the CDR3 is TGCAGCGTTGAACCGGGGGGAGAGACCCAGTACTTC. Translated: CSVEPGGETQYF.

On this clonotype itself: One junction end does not reproduce the germline sequence, and a read error may be involved. This chain uses TRBV4-1 with TRBJ2-2; D may correspond to TRBD1 or TRBD2 (6 bases each). CDR1 and CDR2 from the germline V gene are MGHRA and YSYEKL. This CDR3 contains 15 residues. The CDR3 coding sequence is TGCACCAGCAGCCAAGAGGGGGGTTTGGCCGGGGAGCTGTTTTTT. This sequence encodes CTSSQEGGLAGELFF.

The CDR3 sequence is CASSLEAIQETQYF. The CDR3 region has the DNA TGTGCCAGCAGCTTAGAGGCGATTCAAGAGACCCAGTACTTC. V and J are TRBV11-2 and TRBJ2-5; D not certain. This CDR3 region has 14 residues. The germline V gene encodes CDR1 SGHAT and CDR2 FQNNGV. Trimming left V 0 bases short and J 2 bases short, with 7 bases between.

This clonotype was counted only a few times. The chain uses TRBV4-1 and TRBJ2-1; D remains unclear. The CDR3 has 13 residues. Germline lookup yields CDR1 MGHRA and CDR2 YSYEKL. The V end was cut by 1 base, the J end by 8 bases, with 9 bases between. CDR3 loop: CASSQAPPDEQFF. DNA for the CDR3: TGCGCCAGCAGCCAAGCCCCCCCCGATGAGCAGTTCTTC.

The rearrangement uses TRBV3-1 and TRBJ2-7; no firm D call. Trimming took 0 bases from V and 4 from J, leaving 7 bases between them. Germline V gives CDR1 LGHDT, CDR2 YNNKEL (reference sequence). The CDR3 length is 13 residues. The CDR3 sequence: CASSQDREYEQYF. DNA for the CDR3: TGTGCCAGCAGCCAAGATCGAGAATACGAGCAGTACTTC.

The J gene is TRBJ1-1, the V gene TRBV5-1, with 9 bases identical to TRBD1. V lost 4 bases and J lost 4; bases outside the gene matches: 8. This CDR3 is built from 15 residues. Germline CDR1 and CDR2: SGHRS and YFSETQ. Here the CDR3 DNA reads TGCGCCAGCAGCAAAATGGGACAGGGAGGCACTGAAGCTTTCTTT. It yields the protein CASSKMGQGGTEAFF.

The gene calls are TRBV7-9 and TRBJ2-5; no reliable D call. The V gene's germline CDR1 is SEHNR and CDR2 FQNEAQ (reference sequence). The CDR3 length is 11 residues. Trimming pared 5 bases from V and 5 bases from J, leaving 6 bases between. The CDR3 DNA follows: TGTGCCAGCAGCGAAGCGGAGACCCAGTACTTC. The encoded protein is CASSEAETQYF.

Here the CDR3 DNA reads TGTGCCAGCACCCTAGGGCCTCGAACTGAAGCTTTCTTT. Its protein is CASTLGPRTEAFF. This sequence joins TRBV25-1 and TRBJ1-1; no definite D call. The CDR3 is made up of 13 amino acids. The V end was cut by 7 bases, the J end by 5 bases, with 14 bases between. Germline V gives CDR1 MGHDK, CDR2 SYGVNS.

This clonotype was detected a few times. This sequence joins TRBV24-1 and TRBJ2-1, with D perhaps being TRBD1 or TRBD2 (6 bases each). This CDR3 is 16 amino acids long. The V end was cut by 3 bases, the J end by 6 bases, with 17 bases between. The germline gives CDR1 KGHDR, CDR2 SFDVKD. The DNA of the CDR3 is TGTGCCACCAGTGATATGATAGGGGGAGCGGGCAATGAGCAGTTCTTC. Its protein is CATSDMIGGAGNEQFF.